This TCR beta chain came from a study of control samples from healthy donors and cancer patients. Sequencing used immunoSEQ multiplex PCR; TCRdb keeps in-frame clones, though not all of them. Of about 110,000 clones listed, just under 85% are singletons. Germline V gene lookup returns CDR1 MNHEY and CDR2 SVGEGT. The CDR3 has 14 residues. V dropped 2 bases and J dropped 4 bases, with 11 bases sitting between them. Material for sequencing was blood. The source is a man younger than 35 in good health. The chain combines TRBV6-2 or TRBV6-3 with TRBJ2-5, with D perhaps given as TRBD1 or TRBD2 (5 bases each). The CDR3 coding sequence is TGTGCCAGCAGTTACGGGACGGCCATAGAGACCCAGTACTTC. This codes for CASSYGTAIETQYF.